This TCR beta chain was retrieved from a study of glioma-infiltrating T cells. Turning to the study itself: Presurgical dexamethasone in glioma patients lasted six or fewer days.

Germline V gene data show CDR1 as SGHDT and CDR2 as YYEEEE. The CDR3 totals 13 residues. The V and J ends lost 7 bases and 0 bases respectively, with 8 bases between them. TCR alpha and beta CDR3 regions were amplified from RNA using iRepertoire nested multiplex PCR. One-step reverse transcription and amplification started from approximately 100-400 ng of tissue mRNA or PBMC total RNA. TCRdb reanalysed the multiplex PCR reads using MiXCR and keeps one entry per CDR3 protein. The sample has about 400,000 distinct CDR3 sequences, 41% seen once. Whole-study findings and limits: A blood CDR3 motif signature was depleted in highly divergent patients. Only very few CDR3 sequences appeared in both tissue and blood.

This clonotype was seen only a few times. Its cognate antigen is unknown. The TCR originated in a human donor with low-grade glioma or glioblastoma, undergoing nonglioma brain surgery, or in good health (not recorded which). J is TRBJ2-1 and V is TRBV5-6; perhaps TRBD2 as D (6 bases). The sequencing input was glioma tissue, nonneoplastic brain tissue, or PBMCs (not recorded which). Written as DNA, the CDR3 is TGTGCCAGCGGGACTCTCTCCTACAATGAGCAGTTCTTC. Translated, it gives CASGTLSYNEQFF.